This T cell receptor beta chain was profiled in a study of blood T cell repertoires in COVID-19. The CDR3 extends over 15 amino acids. From germline, CDR1 is SGHRS and CDR2 YFSETQ. Germline trimming cut 0 bases from V and 7 bases from J; bases unmatched to any gene: 9. Here immunoSEQ multiplex PCR was the method, and the copy in TCRdb shows in-frame clones only, minus some. Among about 360,000 clones, over 75% were seen once, and the ten largest hold 1% to 1.5%. Study members were between about 18 and 95 years old and lived in around 24 US regions. Sequencing input: PBMCs or T cells enriched from blood (not recorded which). The receptor comes from a man in his thirties or forties who had recovered from COVID-19. The genes are TRBV5-1 and TRBJ1-2; 7 bases are shared with TRBD1. The chain's CDR3 is CASSLDSTGVSGYTF. In nucleotides, the CDR3 is TGCGCCAGCAGCTTGGACTCCACAGGGGTCTCTGGCTACACCTTC. Supplemented by reference TRBV5-1 and TRBJ1-2, the full variable domain reads KAGVTQTPRYLIKTRGQQVTLSCSPISGHRSVSWYQQTPGQGLQFLFEYFSETQRNKGNFPGRFSGRQFSNSRSEMNVSTLELGDSALYLCASSLDSTGVSGYTFGSGTRLTVV.